These 32 T cell receptor beta chains came from one sample sequenced in a study of HIV-infected patients and healthy controls. cDNA was made from approximately 500 ng RNA using alpha and beta constant primers. Alpha and beta chain libraries were made separately by chain-specific third strand synthesis with multiplexing indices. In TCRdb, the 5' RACE reads were re-called with MiXCR into one record per CDR3 protein. Seen here are approximately 18,000 distinct CDR3 sequences, roughly 8.2% observed once, and the top ten hold about 2.8%. No cell fractionation was done, so the repertoire covers all unsorted peripheral blood T cells. Material for sequencing was blood. The receptors stem from an adult in good health.

This clonotype was recorded many times. V gene TRBV14 combines with J gene TRBJ1-5; no definite D call. The CDR3 runs 17 residues. V lost 0 bases to trimming and J lost 2 bases, with 14 bases between them. Germline V CDR1 and CDR2: SGHDN, FVKESK. The CDR3 DNA is TGTGCCAGCAGCCAAGAAGGACCGTCAAGGGGCAATCAGCCCCAGCATTTT. Protein: CASSQEGPSRGNQPQHF.

This clonotype was counted at least ten times. This chain links TRBV7-2 with TRBJ1-4; TRBD1 is a possible D gene (5 bases). This CDR3 region has 16 residues. V was trimmed by 5 bases and J by 7 bases, leaving 20 bases between them. The germline CDR1 and CDR2 sequences are SGHTA and FQGNSA. This CDR3 reads CASSPPSTGAGEKLFF. In DNA form, the CDR3 reads TGTGCCAGCAGCCCGCCCTCGACTGGGGCGGGTGAAAAACTGTTTTTT.

This clonotype was recorded at least ten times. This CDR3 reads CASSEGPSYNEQFF. The CDR3 DNA is TGTGCCAGCAGCGAGGGTCCCTCCTACAATGAGCAGTTCTTC. The V call is TRBV9, the J call TRBJ2-1; D is undetermined. Per germline, CDR1 SGDLS and CDR2 YYNGEE. The CDR3 loop spans 14 amino acids. Deletions cut 3 bases from V and 0 bases from J, with 7 bases between.

There are a few counts of this clonotype. The V and J genes are TRBV10-2 and TRBJ1-1, with 7 bases lining up with TRBD1. The trim removed 0 bases at V and 4 bases at J, leaving 8 bases unmatched. CDR1 and CDR2 (germline): WSHSY, SAAADI. The CDR3 runs 16 residues. The CDR3 sequence is CASSESWQGVGTEAFF. The CDR3 coding sequence is TGCGCCAGCAGTGAGTCGTGGCAGGGGGTAGGCACTGAAGCTTTCTTT.

This clonotype was counted ten times or more. The chain has TRBV6-2 or TRBV6-3 and TRBJ1-5, with 7 bases identical to TRBD1. Germline V lookup: CDR1 MNHEY, CDR2 SVGEGT. This CDR3 comprises 15 residues. Trimming at V came to 4 bases and at J to 3 bases, leaving 6 bases not matched to a gene. The CDR3 coding sequence is TGTGCCAGCAGTTCCTGGACAGGTTCCAATCAGCCCCAGCATTTT. Translated: CASSSWTGSNQPQHF.

This clonotype is medium-sized in the sample. This chain connects TRBV29-1 to TRBJ2-4, with 10 bases aligning to TRBD2. Germline trimming cut 6 bases from V and 1 base from J; bases unmatched to any gene: 9. The CDR3 covers 16 residues. The germline V gene has CDR1 SQVTM and CDR2 ANQGSEA. The CDR3 coding sequence is TGCAGCGTCGCCCCCCTAGCGGGAGAGGCCAAAAACATTCAGTACTTC. Translation gives CSVAPLAGEAKNIQYF.

This clonotype has at least ten counts. V gene TRBV10-3 combines with J gene TRBJ2-3, with TRBD2 matching 12 bases. Germline CDR1 ENHRY, CDR2 SYGVKD. The CDR3 length is 14 residues. The V and J ends lost 11 bases and 8 bases, in that order; junction bases with no gene match: 11. The CDR3, as DNA: TGTGCCTCCCGAACTAGCGGGAGGCCGAGTACGCAGTATTTT. Its protein product is CASRTSGRPSTQYF.

V and J are TRBV24-1 and TRBJ1-5, with D unresolved. CDR3 size: 15 residues. The V and J ends lost 7 bases and 5 bases respectively, with 17 bases between them. Looked up from germline, CDR1 is KGHDR and CDR2 is SFDVKD. CDR3 sequence: CATSETGGKDQPQHF. The CDR3 region has the DNA TGTGCCACCAGCGAAACCGGAGGAAAGGATCAGCCCCAGCATTTT.

This clonotype was counted many times. The chain links TRBV11-2 to TRBJ1-1; 8 bases map to TRBD1. V gave up 5 bases and J gave up 10 bases; unmatched junction bases: 15. The germline CDR1 and CDR2 sequences are SGHAT and FQNNGV. The CDR3 consists of 15 residues. CDR3 sequence reads: CASSQSPPQDRVAFF. The CDR3 nucleotides read TGTGCCAGCAGCCAGTCACCACCCCAGGACAGGGTAGCTTTCTTT.

This clonotype has at least ten counts. The chain has TRBV28 and TRBJ2-2; no definite D call. CDR1 and CDR2 (germline): MDHEN, SYDVKM. Between the trimmed V and J ends, which lost 9 bases and 4 bases, there was a span of 21 bases. The CDR3 covers 16 residues. The CDR3 here is CASSFTPLPSTGELFF. DNA of the CDR3: TGTGCCAGTTCCTTCACCCCTTTACCCTCCACCGGGGAGCTGTTTTTT. Looking up the rest from reference TRBV28 and TRBJ2-2 gives the full variable domain: DVKVTQSSRYLVKRTGEKVFLECVQDMDHENMFWYRQDPGLGLRLIYFSYDVKMKEKGDIPEGYSVSREKKERFSLILESASTNQTSMYLCASSFTPLPSTGELFFGEGSRLTVL.

At least ten counts were recorded for this clonotype. The gene calls are TRBV20-1 and TRBJ1-1; tentatively, D is TRBD1 (5 bases). CDR1 and CDR2 from the germline V gene are DFQATT and SNEGSKA (reference sequence). Deletions cut 6 bases from V and 4 bases from J, with 12 bases between. The CDR3 is made up of 12 amino acids. In nucleotides, the CDR3 is TGCAGTGCATCCCCCGGGGCCACTGAAGCTTTCTTT. This translates into CSASPGATEAFF.

The CDR3 region has the DNA TGTGCCAGCAGTTCGCGACAGGGAGGCAATCAGCCCCAGCATTTT. Protein: CASSSRQGGNQPQHF. The chain recombines TRBV7-2 with TRBJ1-5, with 7 bases aligning to TRBD1. Per germline, CDR1 SGHTA and CDR2 FQGNSA. The CDR3 is 15 residues long. Germline trimming cut 6 bases from V and 2 bases from J; bases unmatched to any gene: 7. The full variable domain, its missing parts supplied by reference TRBV7-2 and TRBJ1-5, is GAGVSQSPSNKVTEKGKDVELRCDPISGHTALYWYRQSLGQGLEFLIYFQGNSAPDKSGLPSDRFSAERTGGSVSTLTIQRTQQEDSAVYLCASSSRQGGNQPQHFGDGTRLSIL.

This clonotype was observed many times. The rearrangement joins TRBV29-1 to TRBJ1-1; D is perhaps TRBD1 (5 bases). V was trimmed by 2 bases and J by 3 bases, leaving 10 bases between them. Per the germline V gene, CDR1 is SQVTM and CDR2 is ANQGSEA. This CDR3 has 13 amino acids. This CDR3 reads CSVEQGWDTEAFF. As DNA, the CDR3 is TGCAGCGTTGAACAGGGTTGGGACACTGAAGCTTTCTTT.

This clonotype came up many times. V and J are TRBV9 and TRBJ1-2; no clear D gene. Trimming stripped 0 bases from V and 0 bases from J, with 9 bases between. The germline V gene has CDR1 SGDLS and CDR2 YYNGEE. The CDR3 loop spans 15 amino acids. The CDR3 sequence is CASSVGALANYGYTF. In DNA, the CDR3 is TGTGCCAGCAGCGTAGGGGCACTAGCTAACTATGGCTACACCTTC.

Ten or more counts support this clonotype. The rearrangement uses TRBV12-3 or TRBV12-4 and TRBJ1-6, with unresolved D. The CDR3 runs to 13 residues. V lost 3 bases and J lost 8, with 8 bases in between. The chain's CDR3 is CASSLEWDSPLHF. In DNA, the CDR3 is TGTGCCAGCAGTTTGGAATGGGATTCACCCCTCCACTTT.

This clonotype was counted many times. The V call is TRBV9, the J call TRBJ2-1, with a possible D match to TRBD2 (6 bases). The CDR3 contains 15 residues. V was shortened by 0 bases and J by 2 bases, with 9 bases between the two germline ends. Germline V CDR1 and CDR2: SGDLS, YYNGEE. The CDR3 protein is CASSVGSGAYNEQFF. DNA of the CDR3: TGTGCCAGCAGCGTAGGTAGCGGAGCCTACAATGAGCAGTTCTTC.

This clonotype was counted at least ten times. The rearrangement uses TRBV7-9 and TRBJ1-1; D possibly corresponds to TRBD1 (6 bases). The germline gives CDR1 SEHNR, CDR2 FQNEAQ (reference sequence). The germline V and J ends were trimmed by 1 base and 6 bases, with 15 bases remaining between them. The CDR3 is 15 residues long. CDR3 in DNA: TGTGCCAGCAGCTTAGTTGGGGGGGCTGGCGCTGAAGCTTTCTTT. It specifies CASSLVGGAGAEAFF.

This clonotype was seen once. This chain joins TRBV4-3 and TRBJ2-7, with 12 bases lining up with TRBD1. There are 18 residues in the CDR3. CDR1 LGHNA and CDR2 YSLEER come from the germline V gene. V dropped 4 bases and J dropped 5; count of bases not matched to a gene: 15. The CDR3, as DNA: TGCGCCAGCAGCCCCTTCCCGGGACAGGGGGCGAGTTCCCACGAGCAGTACTTC. This sequence encodes CASSPFPGQGASSHEQYF.

The V call is TRBV20-1, the J call TRBJ2-6, with D unclear. Trimming stripped 3 bases from V and 0 bases from J, with 6 bases between. CDR3 length: 14 amino acids. Germline CDR1 DFQATT, CDR2 SNEGSKA (reference sequence). The DNA for the CDR3 is TGCAGTGCTAGGCAGCCCTCTGGGGCCAACGTCCTGACTTTC. This gives the protein CSARQPSGANVLTF.

Sample share makes this clonotype medium-sized (0.01 to 0.1%). The rearrangement links TRBV3-1 to TRBJ1-3; no clear D gene. The CDR3 is 13 amino acids. Between the trimmed V and J ends, which lost 6 bases and 6 bases, there was a span of 12 bases. Germline V gene data show CDR1 as LGHDT and CDR2 as YNNKEL (reference sequence). CDR3 protein: CASRDPPANTIYF. The CDR3 nucleotides read TGTGCCAGCAGGGATCCTCCGGCAAACACCATATATTTT.

The sample holds a few counts of this clonotype. The chain links TRBV7-9 to TRBJ2-3; 11 nucleotides match TRBD2. The CDR3 is 16 residues long. The germline V gene has CDR1 SEHNR and CDR2 FQNEAQ (reference sequence). V lost 5 bases to trimming and J lost 4 bases; unmatched junction nucleotides: 8. The CDR3 sequence: CASSRISGRASDTQYF. The CDR3 DNA is TGTGCCAGCAGCCGCATTAGCGGGAGGGCCTCAGATACGCAGTATTTT.

This clonotype is labeled medium-sized (0.01 to 0.1%). The chain has TRBV29-1 and TRBJ2-1; D could derive from TRBD1 or TRBD2 (5 bases each). V gave up 7 bases and J gave up 7 bases, with 5 bases separating them. The CDR3 covers 9 residues. In germline, CDR1 is SQVTM, CDR2 ANQGSEA. CDR3 sequence: CSGGNEQFF. CDR3 bases: TGCAGCGGGGGGAATGAGCAGTTCTTC.

The genes are TRBV4-1 and TRBJ2-1; the match to TRBD2 covers 7 bases. Germline assignment: CDR1 MGHRA and CDR2 YSYEKL. This CDR3 spans 14 amino acids. The V segment lost 3 bases and the J segment 6 bases; nucleotides outside the gene matches: 5. The CDR3 sequence: CASSQRLAANEQFF. Here the CDR3 DNA reads TGCGCCAGCAGCCAGCGGCTAGCGGCCAATGAGCAGTTCTTC.

In its sample, this clonotype was seen many times. V is TRBV7-6 and J is TRBJ2-5; D might be TRBD2 (6 bases). The V end lost 2 bases, the J end lost 3 bases, and 13 bases lay between the germline ends. The CDR3 covers 15 residues. CDR1 and CDR2 from the germline V gene are SGHVS and FNYEAQ. The CDR3 region is CASSLRDFREETQYF. The CDR3 DNA reads TGTGCCAGCAGCTTACGGGACTTTAGAGAAGAGACCCAGTACTTC.

This clonotype is medium-sized (0.01 to 0.1%) in the sample. V usage is TRBV3-1 and J usage is TRBJ1-1, with D possibly TRBD1 on 6 matching bases. V was shortened by 2 bases and J by 2 bases, with 12 bases between the two germline ends. Germline lookup yields CDR1 LGHDT and CDR2 YNNKEL (reference sequence). The CDR3 extends over 15 amino acids. The CDR3 DNA reads as TGTGCCAGCAGCCAACGGGGGGCGGGAAACACTGAAGCTTTCTTT. It yields the protein CASSQRGAGNTEAFF.

By sample share, this clonotype is medium-sized. The chain carries TRBV28 and TRBJ2-3; 7 nucleotides line up with TRBD2. The CDR3 runs to 13 residues. Germline values: CDR1 MDHEN, CDR2 SYDVKM. The V and J ends lost 5 bases and 6 bases, in that order; junction bases with no gene match: 5. CDR3 nucleotides: TGTGCCAGCAGTCCGGGGACTACGGATACGCAGTATTTT. This encodes CASSPGTTDTQYF. The variable domain in full, with the rest retrieved from reference TRBV28 and TRBJ2-3, is DVKVTQSSRYLVKRTGEKVFLECVQDMDHENMFWYRQDPGLGLRLIYFSYDVKMKEKGDIPEGYSVSREKKERFSLILESASTNQTSMYLCASSPGTTDTQYFGPGTRLTVL.

This clonotype was detected only a few times. This chain joins TRBV12-3 or TRBV12-4 and TRBJ2-3; 7 bases align to TRBD2. The CDR3 contains 16 residues. With 3 bases clipped from V and 2 bases from J, the junction kept 8 bases outside the gene matches. The CDR3 bases are TGTGCCAGCAGTTTCTCTAGGGAGGGTTCCACAGATACGCAGTATTTT. Residues: CASSFSREGSTDTQYF.

This clonotype was observed at least ten times. In DNA, the CDR3 is TGTGCCAGCAGCCAAGATTTCGCGGTAAAACCGAACAATGAGCAGTTCTTC. It is translated as CASSQDFAVKPNNEQFF. The chain uses TRBV4-2 and TRBJ2-1; D is unresolved. The CDR3 contains 17 residues. V was shortened by 0 bases and J by 5 bases, with 17 bases between the two germline ends. Germline CDR1 LGHNA, CDR2 YNFKEQ.

At least ten counts were recorded for this clonotype. The rearrangement joins TRBV6-1 to TRBJ2-5, with no clear D. The CDR3 contains 13 residues. V was pared by 2 bases and J by 5 bases, with 9 bases between. Germline V gene lookup returns CDR1 MNHNS and CDR2 SASEGT. CDR3: CASSEQISETQYF. The CDR3 coding sequence is TGTGCCAGCAGTGAACAGATATCCGAGACCCAGTACTTC.

V gene TRBV20-1 combines with J gene TRBJ2-3; weak D call: TRBD2 (6 bases). Deletions cut 0 bases from V and 1 base from J, with 11 bases between. CDR3 length equals 15 residues. Germline V gives CDR1 DFQATT, CDR2 SNEGSKA (reference sequence). The CDR3 sequence is CSARDPSGRTDTQYF. Here the CDR3 DNA reads TGCAGTGCTAGAGATCCCAGCGGGCGCACAGATACGCAGTATTTT.

This clonotype was recorded many times. DNA for the CDR3: TGTGCCAGCAGTTACCGGGCAGCTGGCGCTGAAGCTTTCTTT. It specifies CASSYRAAGAEAFF. The chain joins TRBV6-2 or TRBV6-3 to TRBJ1-1; D uncertain. With 2 bases removed from V and 6 bases from J, the gap between germline ends came to 13 bases. This CDR3 spans 14 amino acids. Per the germline V gene, CDR1 is MNHEY and CDR2 is SVGEGT.

Here the CDR3 DNA reads TGTGCCACCAGTGATTTATCTCAGACTAATCAGCCCCAGCATTTT. Protein product: CATSDLSQTNQPQHF. The V call is TRBV24-1, the J call TRBJ1-5; D is unclear. V gave up 1 base and J gave up 4 bases, with 10 bases separating them. This CDR3 comprises 15 residues. Germline CDR1 is KGHDR and CDR2 is SFDVKD.